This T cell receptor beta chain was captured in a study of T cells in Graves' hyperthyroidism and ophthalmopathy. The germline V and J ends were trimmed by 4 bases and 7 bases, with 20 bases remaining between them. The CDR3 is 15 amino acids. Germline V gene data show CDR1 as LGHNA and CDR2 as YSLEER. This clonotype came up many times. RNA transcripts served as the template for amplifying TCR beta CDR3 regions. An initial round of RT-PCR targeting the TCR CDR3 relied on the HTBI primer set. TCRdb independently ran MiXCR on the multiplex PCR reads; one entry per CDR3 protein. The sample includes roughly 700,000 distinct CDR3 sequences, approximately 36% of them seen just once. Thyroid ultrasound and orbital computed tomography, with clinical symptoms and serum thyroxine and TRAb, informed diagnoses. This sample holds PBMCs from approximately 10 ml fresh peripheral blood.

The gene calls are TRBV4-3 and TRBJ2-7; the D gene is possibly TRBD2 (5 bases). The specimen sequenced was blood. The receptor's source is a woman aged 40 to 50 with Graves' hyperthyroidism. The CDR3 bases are TGCGCCAGCAGCCGGCCGTACAAGGGAACGGGGGAGCAGTACTTC. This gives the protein CASSRPYKGTGEQYF.